The 5 T cell receptor beta chains reported below all come from one sample, sequenced in a study of cytomegalovirus exposure and HLA in healthy donors. The primer mix had 60 Vbeta and 13 Jbeta primers. Repertoires were generated with immunoSEQ multiplex PCR, while TCRdb's copy carries only in-frame clones and drops some. The sample includes 90,000 to 110,000 clones, around 86% of them seen just once. Specimen: PBMCs. The receptors come from a young man in good health and CMV-seropositive.

V gene TRBV4-1 combines with J gene TRBJ2-5; 15 bases fit TRBD2. The germline gives CDR1 MGHRA, CDR2 YSYEKL. V was pared by 2 bases and J by 5 bases, with 12 bases of the junction left unmatched. The length of the CDR3 is 19 residues. The CDR3 loop is CASSQPGLAGGGLWETQYF. DNA of the CDR3: TGCGCCAGCAGCCAACCGGGACTAGCGGGGGGCGGCCTTTGGGAGACCCAGTACTTC.

The gene calls are TRBV2 and TRBJ1-1; D may be TRBD1 (5 bases). The germline gives CDR1 SNHLY, CDR2 FYNNEI. Trimming stripped 4 bases from V and 6 bases from J, with 12 bases between. The CDR3 extends over 13 amino acids. The DNA for the CDR3 is TGTGCCAGCAGTGTAGGGGATTGGCCTGAAGCTTTCTTT. Amino acids: CASSVGDWPEAFF.

This chain uses TRBV5-4 with TRBJ1-1; D is ambiguous. Between the trimmed V and J ends, which lost 0 bases and 3 bases, there was a span of 12 bases. The germline CDR1 and CDR2 sequences are SGHNT and YYREEE (reference sequence). This CDR3 comprises 15 residues. Here the CDR3 reads CASSLVVGRDTEAFF. As DNA, the CDR3 is TGTGCCAGCAGCTTGGTGGTAGGGAGGGACACTGAAGCTTTCTTT.

The rearrangement links TRBV30 to TRBJ1-2, with D unresolved. Germline V gives CDR1 GTSNPN, CDR2 SVGIG (reference sequence). Trimming took off 1 base at V and 6 bases at J, with 12 bases between the two ends. CDR3 length: 13 amino acids. CDR3 in DNA: TGTGCCTGGAGTGGGAACACAGCTAATGGCTACACCTTC. It translates to CAWSGNTANGYTF.

This clone was detected a few times. The chain has TRBV7-8 and TRBJ1-5; D call uncertain. This CDR3 has 18 residues. Germline V gene sequence: CDR1 SGHVS, CDR2 FQNEAQ. V lost 0 bases and J lost 1, with 16 bases in between. CDR3 region: CASSLATESPMSNQPQHF. The DNA for the CDR3 is TGTGCCAGCAGCTTAGCCACGGAGTCCCCGATGAGCAATCAGCCCCAGCATTTT.